This TCR beta chain was recorded in a study of post-analysis software for immune sequencing data. Broader study findings: Controls showed significantly higher normalized Chao1 diversity than did multiple sclerosis patients. With TRBV5-6, TRBV5-1 and TRBV20-1 included, about five TRBV segments were more frequent in patients than in controls.

CDR1 and CDR2 from the germline V gene are MDHEN and SYDVKM. The J segment lost 1 base and the V segment lost 10 bases, leaving 12 bases of the junction unmatched. The CDR3 covers 17 residues. Carried by the TCR beta cDNA libraries were unique molecular identifiers. TCRdb passed the PCR reads through MiXCR, listing each CDR3 protein once. The repertoire includes approximately 730,000 distinct CDR3 sequences, 35% to 55% of them detected once, and roughly 4.9% sits in the top ten. Only one count was recorded for this clonotype. What it recognizes is unknown. The sample was blood. V and J are TRBV28 and TRBJ2-1, with 11 positions matching TRBD2. This sequence was found in a girl aged 10-17 years with multiple sclerosis. Written as DNA, the CDR3 is TGTGCCACCGATACTAGCGGGAGCTGGGATTCCTACAATGAGCAGTTCTTC. Its protein product is CATDTSGSWDSYNEQFF.